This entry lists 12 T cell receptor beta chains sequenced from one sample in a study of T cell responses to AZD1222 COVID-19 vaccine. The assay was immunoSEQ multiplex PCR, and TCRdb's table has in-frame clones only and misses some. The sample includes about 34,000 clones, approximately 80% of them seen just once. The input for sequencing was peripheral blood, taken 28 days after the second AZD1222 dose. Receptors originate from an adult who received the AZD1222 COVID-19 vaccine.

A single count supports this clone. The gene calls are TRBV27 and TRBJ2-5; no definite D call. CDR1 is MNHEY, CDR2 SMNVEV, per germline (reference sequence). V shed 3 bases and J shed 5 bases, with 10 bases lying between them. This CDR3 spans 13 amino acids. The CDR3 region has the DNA TGTGCCAGCAGTTTTGAGAAGAGGGAGACCCAGTACTTC. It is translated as CASSFEKRETQYF.

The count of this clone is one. CDR3 nucleotide sequence: TGTGCCAGCAGTCGACAGGCTTTGAACACTGAAGCTTTCTTT. It yields the protein CASSRQALNTEAFF. The V call is TRBV6-2 or TRBV6-3, the J call TRBJ1-1; TRBD1 is a possible D gene (6 bases). The V end lost 5 bases, the J end lost 0 bases, and 10 bases lay between the germline ends. The germline V gene encodes CDR1 MNHEY and CDR2 SVGEGT. This CDR3 has 14 amino acids.

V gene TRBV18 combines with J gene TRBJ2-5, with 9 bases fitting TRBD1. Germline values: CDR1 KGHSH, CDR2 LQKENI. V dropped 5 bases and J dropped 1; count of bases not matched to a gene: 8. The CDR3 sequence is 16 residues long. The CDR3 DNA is TGTGCCAGCTCATCGGACAGGGGAGGGGGCCAAGAGACCCAGTACTTC. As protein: CASSSDRGGGQETQYF.

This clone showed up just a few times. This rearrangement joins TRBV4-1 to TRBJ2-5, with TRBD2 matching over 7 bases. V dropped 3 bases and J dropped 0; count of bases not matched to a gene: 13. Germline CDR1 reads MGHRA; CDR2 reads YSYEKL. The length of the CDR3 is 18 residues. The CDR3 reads CASSHRRGEGMYQETQYF. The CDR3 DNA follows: TGCGCCAGCAGCCATCGACGAGGGGAGGGGATGTACCAAGAGACCCAGTACTTC.

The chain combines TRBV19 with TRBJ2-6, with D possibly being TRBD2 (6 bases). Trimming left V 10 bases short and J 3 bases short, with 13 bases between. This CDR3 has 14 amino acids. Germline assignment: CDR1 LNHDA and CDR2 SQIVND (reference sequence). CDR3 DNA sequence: TGTGCCACATCGCGGGGTGGTGGGGCCAACGTCCTGACTTTC. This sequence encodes CATSRGGGANVLTF. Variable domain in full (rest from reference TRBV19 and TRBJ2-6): DGGITQSPKYLFRKEGQNVTLSCEQNLNHDAMYWYRQDPGQGLRLIYYSQIVNDFQKGDIAEGYSVSREKKESFPLTVTSAQKNPTAFYLCATSRGGGANVLTFGAGSRLTVL.

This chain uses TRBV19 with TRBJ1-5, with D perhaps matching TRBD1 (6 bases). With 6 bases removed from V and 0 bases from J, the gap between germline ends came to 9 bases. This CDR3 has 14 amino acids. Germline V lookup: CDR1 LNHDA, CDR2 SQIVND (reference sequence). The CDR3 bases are TGTGCCAGTAGAAGGACAGTTAGCAATCAGCCCCAGCATTTT. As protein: CASRRTVSNQPQHF.

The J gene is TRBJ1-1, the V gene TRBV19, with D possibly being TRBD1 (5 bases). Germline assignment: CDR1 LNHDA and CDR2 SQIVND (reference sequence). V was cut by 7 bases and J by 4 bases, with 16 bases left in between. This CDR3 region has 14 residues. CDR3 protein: CASTDPQGPTEAFF. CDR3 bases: TGTGCCAGTACCGACCCCCAGGGTCCCACTGAAGCTTTCTTT.

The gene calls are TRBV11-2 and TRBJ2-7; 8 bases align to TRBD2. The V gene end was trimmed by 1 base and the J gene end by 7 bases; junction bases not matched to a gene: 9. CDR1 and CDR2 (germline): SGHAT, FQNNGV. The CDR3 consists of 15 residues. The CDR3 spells CASSLVGLGSPEQYF. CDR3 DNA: TGTGCCAGCAGCTTAGTGGGACTAGGCTCACCGGAGCAGTACTTC.

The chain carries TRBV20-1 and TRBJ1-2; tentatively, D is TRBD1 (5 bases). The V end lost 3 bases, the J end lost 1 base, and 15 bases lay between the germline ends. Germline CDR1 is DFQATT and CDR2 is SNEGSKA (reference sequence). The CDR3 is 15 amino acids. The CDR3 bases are TGCAGTGCTAGTCCGTTGGCAGGGAGTAACTATGGCTACACCTTC. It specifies CSASPLAGSNYGYTF.

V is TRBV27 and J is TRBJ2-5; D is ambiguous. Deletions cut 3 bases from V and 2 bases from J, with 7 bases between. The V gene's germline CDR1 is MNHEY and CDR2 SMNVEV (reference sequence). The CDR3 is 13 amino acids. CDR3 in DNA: TGTGCCAGCAGTTTGTCGCGGCAAGAGACCCAGTACTTC. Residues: CASSLSRQETQYF.

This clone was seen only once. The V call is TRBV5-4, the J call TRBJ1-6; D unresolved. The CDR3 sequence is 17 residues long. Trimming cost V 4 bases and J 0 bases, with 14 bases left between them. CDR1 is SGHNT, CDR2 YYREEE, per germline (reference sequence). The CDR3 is CASSHTLISSYNSPLHF. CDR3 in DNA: TGTGCCAGCAGCCACACCCTCATTAGCTCCTATAATTCACCCCTCCACTTT.

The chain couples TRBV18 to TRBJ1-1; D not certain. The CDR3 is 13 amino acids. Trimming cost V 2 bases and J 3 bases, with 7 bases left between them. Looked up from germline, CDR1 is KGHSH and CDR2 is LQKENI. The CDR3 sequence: CASSPGEDTEAFF. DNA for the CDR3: TGTGCCAGCTCACCAGGGGAGGACACTGAAGCTTTCTTT. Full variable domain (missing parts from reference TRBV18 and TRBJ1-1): NAGVMQNPRHLVRRRGQEARLRCSPMKGHSHVYWYRQLPEEGLKFMVYLQKENIIDESGMPKERFSAEFPKEGPSILRIQQVVRGDSAAYFCASSPGEDTEAFFGQGTRLTVV.